This entry features one T cell receptor beta chain sequence. Its target is unknown. This sample was taken from a study of CD8 T cells in ankylosing spondylitis. Study outcomes and limitations: As for the disease-linked clones, they showed a CD8+ phenotype and occurred at relatively low frequencies in peripheral blood. In synovial fluid and blood from reactive arthritis, some motif variants were previously reported.

Preparation of TCR beta libraries was done by quantitative 5'-RACE with molecular barcodes. TCRdb processed the 5' RACE reads anew with MiXCR; each CDR3 protein has one entry. The sample lists 250,000 or so distinct CDR3 sequences; over 9.5% were seen once. The CDR3 spans 21 residues. The chain uses TRBV21-1 and TRBJ2-3; whether TRBD1, the table's D call, matches the DNA was not checked. TRBV21-1 is a recognized pseudogene. The sample was blood, either unsorted or a sorted T cell fraction (not recorded which). The receptor comes from a male donor with ankylosing spondylitis or in good health (not recorded which). CDR3 amino acids: CASSRGHQWGGIPGETDTQYF. The CDR3 DNA reads as TGTGCCAGCAGCAGGGGTCACCAGTGGGGGGGAATCCCCGGGGAGACAGATACGCAGTATTTT.